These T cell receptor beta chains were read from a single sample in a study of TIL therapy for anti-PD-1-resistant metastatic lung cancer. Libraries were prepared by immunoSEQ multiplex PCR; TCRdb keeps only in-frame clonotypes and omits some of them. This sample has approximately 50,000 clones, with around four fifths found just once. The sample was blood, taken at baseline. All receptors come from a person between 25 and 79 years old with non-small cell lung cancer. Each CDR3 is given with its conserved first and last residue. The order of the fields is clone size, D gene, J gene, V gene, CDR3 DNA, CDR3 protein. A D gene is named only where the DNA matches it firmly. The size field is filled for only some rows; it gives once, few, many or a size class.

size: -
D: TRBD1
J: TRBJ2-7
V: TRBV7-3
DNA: TGTGCCAGCAGCTTAGTCGGGACAGGGTTAATCGAGCAGTACTTC
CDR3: CASSLVGTGLIEQYF

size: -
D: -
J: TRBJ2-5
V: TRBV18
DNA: TGTGCCAGCTCACCAAAAGGGGGGCTACAAGAGACCCAGTACTTC
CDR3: CASSPKGGLQETQYF

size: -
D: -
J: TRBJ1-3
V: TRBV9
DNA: TGTGCCAGCAGCCCCAGGGGAAACGGAAACACCATATATTTT
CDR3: CASSPRGNGNTIYF

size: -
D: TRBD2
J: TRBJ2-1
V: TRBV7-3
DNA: TGTGCCAGCAATAGCGGGACTATCTACAATGAGCAGTTCTTC
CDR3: CASNSGTIYNEQFF

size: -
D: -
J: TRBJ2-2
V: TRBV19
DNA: TGTGCCAGTAGTATAGAACTAGCTTACACCGGGGAGCTGTTTTTT
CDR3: CASSIELAYTGELFF

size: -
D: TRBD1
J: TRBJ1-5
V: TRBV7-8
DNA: TGTGCCAGCAGCTTTTCCGGGACAGGGGATTATCAGCCCCAGCATTTT
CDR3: CASSFSGTGDYQPQHF

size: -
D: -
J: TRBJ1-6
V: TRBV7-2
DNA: TGTGCCAGCAGCTTAGGGGCCAGGAGCTCCTATAATTCACCCCTCCACTTT
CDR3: CASSLGARSSYNSPLHF

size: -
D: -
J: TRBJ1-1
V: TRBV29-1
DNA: TGCAGCGCCGGGGGGGGCCCGATGAACACTGAAGCTTTCTTT
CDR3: CSAGGGPMNTEAFF

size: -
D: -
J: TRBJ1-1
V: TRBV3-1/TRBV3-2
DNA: TGTGCCAGCAGCCAAGGAGGGTTACCGAACACTGAAGCTTTCTTT
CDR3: CASSQGGLPNTEAFF

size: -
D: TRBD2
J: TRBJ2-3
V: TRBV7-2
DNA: TGTGCCAGCAGCTTAGCGGGGACTAGCGGGAATACAGATACGCAGTATTTT
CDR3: CASSLAGTSGNTDTQYF

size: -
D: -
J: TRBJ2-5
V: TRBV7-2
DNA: TGTGCCAGCAGCTTAGGGGGGTCCCAAGAGACCCAGTACTTC
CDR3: CASSLGGSQETQYF

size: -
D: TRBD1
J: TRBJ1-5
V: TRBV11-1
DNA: TGTGCCAGCAGCTCCGACAGGGGTCAGCCCCAGCATTTT
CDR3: CASSSDRGQPQHF

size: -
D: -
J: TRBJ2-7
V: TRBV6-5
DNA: TGTGCCAGCACTCCCTCTCGGGTCTCCTACGAGCAGTACTTC
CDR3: CASTPSRVSYEQYF

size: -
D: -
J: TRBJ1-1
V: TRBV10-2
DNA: TGCGCCAGCAGCGAGAGTGGCGGCACTGAAGCTTTCTTT
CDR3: CASSESGGTEAFF

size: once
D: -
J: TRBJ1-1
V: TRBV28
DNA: TGTGCCAGCAGAACCCACAGGGTAGACACTGAAGCTTTCTTT
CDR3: CASRTHRVDTEAFF

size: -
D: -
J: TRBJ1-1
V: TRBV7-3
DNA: TGTGCCAGCAGCAAACAGGGAATGAACACTGAAGCTTTCTTT
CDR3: CASSKQGMNTEAFF

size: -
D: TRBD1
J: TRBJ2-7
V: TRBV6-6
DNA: TGTGCCAGCAGTTATACCGGGACAGGGGGCCACGAGCAGTACTTC
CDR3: CASSYTGTGGHEQYF

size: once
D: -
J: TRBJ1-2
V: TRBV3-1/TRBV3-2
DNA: TGTGCCAGCAGCCAAGCCTTCAACTCTGGCTACACCTTC
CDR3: CASSQAFNSGYTF

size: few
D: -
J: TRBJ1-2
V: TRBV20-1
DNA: TGCAGTGCTAGTCTCACAGGGAGTGGCTACACCTTC
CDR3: CSASLTGSGYTF

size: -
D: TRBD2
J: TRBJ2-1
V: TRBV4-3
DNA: TGCGCCAGCAGCCCCAGACTAGCCTATGAGCAGTTCTTC
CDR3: CASSPRLAYEQFF

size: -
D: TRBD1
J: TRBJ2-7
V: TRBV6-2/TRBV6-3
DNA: TGTGCCAGCAGCAACAGGGGAATGGAGCAGTACTTC
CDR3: CASSNRGMEQYF

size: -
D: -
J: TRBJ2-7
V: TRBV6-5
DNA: TGTGCCAGCAGTTACTCGAGGGGTTCCTACGAGCAGTACTTC
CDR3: CASSYSRGSYEQYF

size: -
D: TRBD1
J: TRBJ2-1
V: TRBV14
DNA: TGTGCCAGCACCCGGGACAGGGTAAGGTCCTACAATGAGCAGTTCTTC
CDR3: CASTRDRVRSYNEQFF

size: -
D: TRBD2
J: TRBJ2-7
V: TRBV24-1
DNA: TGTGCCACCAGTGCCAATTGGGGAGGGGAGCAGTACTTC
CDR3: CATSANWGGEQYF

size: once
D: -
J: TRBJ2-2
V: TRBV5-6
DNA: TGTGCCAGCAGCTTGACAGGAGGGGGGGACACCGGGGAGCTGTTTTTT
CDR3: CASSLTGGGDTGELFF

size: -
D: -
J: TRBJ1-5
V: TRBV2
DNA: TGTGCCAGCGGTAGTCGGGCGTGGGGCAATCAGCCCCAGCATTTT
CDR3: CASGSRAWGNQPQHF

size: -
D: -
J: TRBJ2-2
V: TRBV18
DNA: TGTGCCAGCTCACCACCACGGATAGACACCGGGGAGCTGTTTTTT
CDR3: CASSPPRIDTGELFF

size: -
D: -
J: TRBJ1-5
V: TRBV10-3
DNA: TGTGCCATCACGGGTTTGGGCAATCAGCCCCAGCATTTT
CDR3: CAITGLGNQPQHF

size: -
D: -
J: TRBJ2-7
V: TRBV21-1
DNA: TGTGCCAGCAGCAAATACGGGAGGGCAGGCATAGACGAGCAGTACTTC
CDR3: CASSKYGRAGIDEQYF

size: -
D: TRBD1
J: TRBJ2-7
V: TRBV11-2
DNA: TGTGCCAGCAGCTTAGAATTGGGAGTCGACAGGGAAGCAGGGGCCTACGAGCAGTACTTC
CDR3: CASSLELGVDREAGAYEQYF

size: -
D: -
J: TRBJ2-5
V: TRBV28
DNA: TGTGCCAGCACAAAGGCGGTTCAAGAGACCCAGTACTTC
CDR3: CASTKAVQETQYF

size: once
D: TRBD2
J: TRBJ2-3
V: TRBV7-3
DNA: TGTGCCAGCAGCCCCGGGGGGGAAAAGGCTACGCAGTATTTT
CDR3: CASSPGGEKATQYF

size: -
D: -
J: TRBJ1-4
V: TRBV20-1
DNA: TGCAGTACCGGACCTGGTGAAAAACTGTTTTTT
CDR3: CSTGPGEKLFF

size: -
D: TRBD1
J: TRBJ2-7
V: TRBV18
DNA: TGTGCCAGCTCACCGGGGACAGGGGACGAGCAGTACTTC
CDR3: CASSPGTGDEQYF

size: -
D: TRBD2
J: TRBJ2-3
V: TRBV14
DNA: TGTGCCAGCAGCCAGCAACCGGGACTAGTCACAGATACGCAGTATTTT
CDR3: CASSQQPGLVTDTQYF

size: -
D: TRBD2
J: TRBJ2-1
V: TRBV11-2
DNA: TGTGCCAGCAGTTCTATCCCGGGACTAGAGCAGTTCTTC
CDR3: CASSSIPGLEQFF

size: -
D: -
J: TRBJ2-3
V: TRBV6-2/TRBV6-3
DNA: TGTGCCAGCAGTTACTCTCCGGGAGCTTCGGATACGCAGTATTTT
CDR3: CASSYSPGASDTQYF

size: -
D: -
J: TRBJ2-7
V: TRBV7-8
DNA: TGTGCCAGCAGCTTCCGCACAGATACTCGCGTCCAGGTCTACGAGCAGTACTTC
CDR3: CASSFRTDTRVQVYEQYF

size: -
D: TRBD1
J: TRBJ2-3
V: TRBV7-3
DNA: TGTGCCAGCAGCCCAACAGGGGGCGCGGGTACGCAGTATTTT
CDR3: CASSPTGGAGTQYF

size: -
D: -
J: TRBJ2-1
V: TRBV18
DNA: TGTGCCAGCTCACCCCCCTCGAGGTACAATGAGCAGTTCTTC
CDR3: CASSPPSRYNEQFF

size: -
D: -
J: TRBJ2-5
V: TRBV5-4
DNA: TGTGCCAGCAGCTCCCGGAGTGGGGGGCAAGAGACCCAGTACTTC
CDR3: CASSSRSGGQETQYF

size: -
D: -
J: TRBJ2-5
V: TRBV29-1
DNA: TGCAGCGCGCATGGGGGTGGGACCCAGTACTTC
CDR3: CSAHGGGTQYF

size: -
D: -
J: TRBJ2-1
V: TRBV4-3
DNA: TGCGCCAGCAGCCAATCCACAGGGTTATCCGACAATGAGCAGTTCTTC
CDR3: CASSQSTGLSDNEQFF

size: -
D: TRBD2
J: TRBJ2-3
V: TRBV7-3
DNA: TGTGCCAGCAGCAGGCGGGAGGCGGGAGATACGCAGTATTTT
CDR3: CASSRREAGDTQYF

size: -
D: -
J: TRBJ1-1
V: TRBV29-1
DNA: TGCAGCGTTGTGGTCGCTGAAGCTTTCTTT
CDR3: CSVVVAEAFF

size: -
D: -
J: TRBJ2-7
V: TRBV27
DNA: TGTGCCAGCCGCCGGATGGCGGGCACCTACGAGCAGTACTTC
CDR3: CASRRMAGTYEQYF

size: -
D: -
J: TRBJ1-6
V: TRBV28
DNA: TGTGCCAGCAGTCCCGGGGCTGGGAGGAATTCACCCCTCCACTTT
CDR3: CASSPGAGRNSPLHF

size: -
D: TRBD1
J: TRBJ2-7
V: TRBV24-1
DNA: TGTGCCACCAGTGGGGGGACAGGGAGCTCCTACGAGCAGTACTTC
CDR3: CATSGGTGSSYEQYF

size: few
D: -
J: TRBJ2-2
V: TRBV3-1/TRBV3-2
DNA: TGTGCCAGCAGCCAATTGATGGAAGCCGGGGAGCTGTTTTTT
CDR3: CASSQLMEAGELFF

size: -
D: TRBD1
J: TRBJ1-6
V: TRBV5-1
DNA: TGCGCCAGCAGCTTGGAGCCGGGACAGGATAATTCACCCCTCCACTTT
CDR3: CASSLEPGQDNSPLHF

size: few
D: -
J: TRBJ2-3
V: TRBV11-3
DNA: TGTGCCAGCAGCTCGAGGGGGGCCTTAACAGATACGCAGTATTTT
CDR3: CASSSRGALTDTQYF

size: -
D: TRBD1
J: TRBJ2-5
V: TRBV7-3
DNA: TGTGCCAGCAGCCCTTTAGGACAGGGGGCCCCAGAGACCCAGTACTTC
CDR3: CASSPLGQGAPETQYF